The 32 T cell receptor beta chains given below trace back to one sample, sequenced in a study of shared clonotypes between healthy human individuals. The table came from immunoSEQ multiplex PCR; TCRdb's copy has only in-frame clones and leaves some out. The sample holds millions of clones, 85% to 95% seen once. Naive CD8 cells comprised CD45RO-negative, CCR7-positively selected cells, excluding terminally differentiated effector memory CD45RA+ cells. Material for sequencing was naive CD8+ T cells from PBMCs. The receptor set was obtained from a man aged 18 to 35 in good health. Some clones in this sample may be carry-over from other donors' samples.

The rearrangement links TRBV27 to TRBJ2-2; 10 nucleotides line up with TRBD2. Germline assignment: CDR1 MNHEY and CDR2 SMNVEV (reference sequence). The CDR3 is made up of 19 amino acids. V lost 6 bases to trimming and J lost 5 bases; unmatched junction nucleotides: 18. This CDR3 reads CASSPDVTSGPTDTGELFF. In DNA, the CDR3 is TGTGCCAGCAGCCCTGACGTGACTAGCGGGCCAACGGATACCGGGGAGCTGTTTTTT.

The chain uses TRBV11-2 and TRBJ2-7; 8 bases line up with TRBD2. In germline, CDR1 is SGHAT, CDR2 FQNNGV. The CDR3 is made up of 16 amino acids. J gave up 3 bases and V 3 bases, and 10 bases lay outside the gene matches. CDR3 sequence (DNA): TGTGCCAGCAGCTTCACCGGGGGGGGCCCCCACTACGAGCAGTACTTC. Its protein product is CASSFTGGGPHYEQYF.

The chain is built from TRBV6-6 and TRBJ2-3; D perhaps matches TRBD2 (6 bases). The CDR3 runs to 15 residues. Germline CDR1 is MNHNY and CDR2 is SVGAGI (reference sequence). V dropped 1 base and J dropped 2 bases, with 10 bases sitting between them. The CDR3 sequence: CASSYWTGDTDTQYF. The CDR3, as DNA: TGTGCCAGCAGTTACTGGACGGGGGACACAGATACGCAGTATTTT.

The genes are TRBV7-8 and TRBJ2-7; no firm D call. The CDR3 extends over 15 amino acids. Germline V gene data show CDR1 as SGHVS and CDR2 as FQNEAQ. The V end was cut by 5 bases, the J end by 0 bases, with 14 bases between. The CDR3 nucleotides are TGTGCCAGCAGCCCTGCGTCCAGGTCCTCCTACGAGCAGTACTTC. Translated: CASSPASRSSYEQYF.

The genes are TRBV5-6 and TRBJ2-7; D remains ambiguous. Germline V gene sequence: CDR1 SGHDT, CDR2 YYEEEE. Trimming stripped 5 bases from V and 6 bases from J, with 18 bases between. The CDR3 spans 14 residues. CDR3 in DNA: TGTGCCAGCAGGCTCGGATCGAGGTTTCGCGAGCAGTACTTC. It translates to CASRLGSRFREQYF.

The chain combines TRBV7-2 with TRBJ2-7; D uncertain. Trimming took 5 bases from V and 2 from J, leaving 10 bases between them. Germline CDR1 reads SGHTA; CDR2 reads FQGNSA. The CDR3 loop spans 13 amino acids. CDR3 residues: CASSRDTTYEQYF. The CDR3 bases are TGTGCCAGCAGCCGCGACACAACCTACGAGCAGTACTTC. The variable domain in full, with the rest retrieved from reference TRBV7-2 and TRBJ2-7, is GAGVSQSPSNKVTEKGKDVELRCDPISGHTALYWYRQSLGQGLEFLIYFQGNSAPDKSGLPSDRFSAERTGGSVSTLTIQRTQQEDSAVYLCASSRDTTYEQYFGPGTRLTVT.

Turning to this clone: This same CDR3 is encoded by further DNA sequences in the sample. The chain has TRBV9 and TRBJ2-7; 7 bases map to TRBD2. Germline V gene data show CDR1 as SGDLS and CDR2 as YYNGEE. Unmatched junction bases numbered 5, after V lost 0 bases and J lost 5 bases. The CDR3 is 14 amino acids. The CDR3 coding sequence is TGTGCCAGCAGCGTAGACCCGGGAGGCGACGAGCAGTACTTC. This gives the protein CASSVDPGGDEQYF.

V gene TRBV7-9 combines with J gene TRBJ2-7; TRBD1 aligns across 8 bases. Trimming cost V 6 bases and J 4 bases; bases outside gene matches: 11. Germline CDR1 SEHNR, CDR2 FQNEAQ (reference sequence). CDR3 length: 15 amino acids. The CDR3 protein is CASSDSGGEGYEQYF. The CDR3 region has the DNA TGTGCCAGCAGTGACTCAGGGGGCGAGGGGTACGAGCAGTACTTC.

This chain links TRBV2 with TRBJ2-1; D gene unclear. The CDR3 runs 17 residues. Germline-derived CDR1 and CDR2 are SNHLY and FYNNEI. The ends were cut back, 2 bases at V and 4 bases at J, with 18 bases in the middle. CDR3 sequence (DNA): TGTGCCAGCAGTGAATCGTTCTTGGGCCCGAATTACAATGAGCAGTTCTTC. This encodes CASSESFLGPNYNEQFF.

The chain has TRBV4-1 and TRBJ2-7; maybe TRBD2 (5 bases). The CDR3 is 15 residues long. Germline-derived CDR1 and CDR2 are MGHRA and YSYEKL. V was shortened by 6 bases and J by 1 base, with 16 bases between the two germline ends. CDR3: CASSLHPGSSYEQYF. The DNA of the CDR3 is TGCGCCAGCAGTCTCCATCCGGGGAGTTCCTACGAGCAGTACTTC.

This chain uses TRBV4-3 with TRBJ2-7, with TRBD2 identical over 9 bases. CDR3 size: 18 residues. Germline CDR1 reads LGHNA; CDR2 reads YSLEER. Germline trimming cut 0 bases from V and 2 bases from J; bases unmatched to any gene: 11. CDR3 nucleotides: TGCGCCAGCAGCCAAGATTGGGTCGGGGTAGCGGGGGCCTACGAGCAGTACTTC. Protein: CASSQDWVGVAGAYEQYF.

The rearrangement joins TRBV6-6 to TRBJ1-5; 8 bases are shared with TRBD1. This CDR3 has 13 residues. The V gene's germline CDR1 is MNHNY and CDR2 SVGAGI (reference sequence). The trim removed 8 bases at V and 1 base at J, leaving 1 base unmatched. The DNA for the CDR3 is TGTGCCAGCCGGGACAGGAGCAATCAGCCCCAGCATTTT. This encodes CASRDRSNQPQHF.

This clone appeared a single time. The same CDR3 also results from other DNA sequences found in this sample. This sequence joins TRBV27 and TRBJ2-7, with a possible D match to TRBD2 (5 bases). The CDR3 runs to 12 residues. Per the germline V gene, CDR1 is MNHEY and CDR2 is SMNVEV (reference sequence). Trimming left V 4 bases short and J 4 bases short, with 8 bases between. The CDR3 region has the DNA TGTGCCAGCAGTTCCACGGGGTACGAGCAGTACTTC. Translation: CASSSTGYEQYF.

CDR3 residues: CASSRTGGNEQYF. The CDR3 DNA sequence: TGTGCCAGCAGCCGAACAGGGGGCAACGAGCAGTACTTC. This chain links TRBV28 with TRBJ2-7; TRBD1 matches at 9 bases. J lost 5 bases, V lost 6 bases, and 5 bases had no gene match. Germline assignment: CDR1 MDHEN and CDR2 SYDVKM. The CDR3 spans 13 residues.

Concerning this clone: Within the sample, other DNA sequences also encode this same CDR3. The J gene is TRBJ2-1, the V gene TRBV7-6; TRBD2 matches 9 bases. The CDR3 covers 14 residues. In germline, CDR1 is SGHVS, CDR2 FNYEAQ. Germline trimming cut 3 bases from V and 8 bases from J; bases unmatched to any gene: 5. DNA for the CDR3: TGTGCCAGCAGCTTGGCGGGGGGGATCGATGAGCAGTTCTTC. It yields the protein CASSLAGGIDEQFF.

This sequence joins TRBV19 and TRBJ2-7; D perhaps matches TRBD2 (6 bases). Germline lookup yields CDR1 LNHDA and CDR2 SQIVND (reference sequence). V was clipped by 8 bases and J by 0 bases, with 8 bases between them. The CDR3 covers 12 residues. The CDR3 nucleotides are TGTGCCAGTGGCGGGATCTCCTACGAGCAGTACTTC. Translated, it gives CASGGISYEQYF.

The rearrangement uses TRBV6-1 and TRBJ2-3; D not certain. V gave up 0 bases and J gave up 0 bases, with 13 bases separating them. Germline V gene data show CDR1 as MNHNS and CDR2 as SASEGT. CDR3 length equals 17 residues. Here the CDR3 DNA reads TGTGCCAGCAGTGAAGCGAGTTGGGCACGTAGCACAGATACGCAGTATTTT. Amino acid sequence: CASSEASWARSTDTQYF.

V gene TRBV7-9 combines with J gene TRBJ2-2; 11 bases align to TRBD1. This CDR3 has 17 amino acids. Germline values: CDR1 SEHNR, CDR2 FQNEAQ (reference sequence). V shed 4 bases and J 6 bases; nucleotides not matched to a gene: 10. CDR3 coding DNA: TGTGCCAGCAGCTACAATTCCCGGACAGGGGGCTCCGGGGAGCTGTTTTTT. Translating gives CASSYNSRTGGSGELFF.

The rearrangement joins TRBV11-2 to TRBJ2-7, with TRBD2 identical over 9 bases. Germline V gene lookup returns CDR1 SGHAT and CDR2 FQNNGV. The length of the CDR3 is 17 residues. The V gene end was trimmed by 0 bases and the J gene end by 6 bases; junction bases not matched to a gene: 12. In DNA form, the CDR3 reads TGTGCCAGCAGCTTAGACCCTGGTCTAGCGGGACTGGTCGAGCAGTACTTC. Its protein is CASSLDPGLAGLVEQYF.

The V call is TRBV7-9, the J call TRBJ1-2; D not certain. The CDR3 runs to 13 residues. Trimming pared 4 bases from V and 6 bases from J, leaving 12 bases between. Per germline, CDR1 SEHNR and CDR2 FQNEAQ (reference sequence). The CDR3 loop is CASSSGPPDGYTF. The CDR3 DNA reads TGTGCCAGCAGCTCCGGGCCGCCCGATGGCTACACCTTC.

V is TRBV10-1 and J is TRBJ1-2, with D possibly being TRBD1 (6 bases). Trimming took 2 bases from V and 6 from J, leaving 19 bases between them. Germline V lookup: CDR1 WNHNN, CDR2 SYGVQD (reference sequence). The CDR3 covers 16 residues. The CDR3 spells CASSEKTGPTADGYTF. The CDR3 DNA reads as TGCGCCAGCAGTGAGAAGACAGGACCTACAGCGGATGGCTACACCTTC.

This chain connects TRBV27 to TRBJ2-3; possibly TRBD1 for D (6 bases). The CDR3 extends over 16 amino acids. V gave up 0 bases and J gave up 2 bases, with 12 bases separating them. The germline gives CDR1 MNHEY, CDR2 SMNVEV (reference sequence). The CDR3 DNA is TGTGCCAGCAGTTTATCGTGGCAGGGGTCCACAGATACGCAGTATTTT. Its protein product is CASSLSWQGSTDTQYF.

The chain combines TRBV7-9 with TRBJ1-4; tentative D call: TRBD1 (6 bases). CDR3 length: 14 residues. Germline assignment: CDR1 SEHNR and CDR2 FQNEAQ (reference sequence). Trimming took off 3 bases at V and 8 bases at J, with 13 bases between the two ends. CDR3: CASSFGGLREKLFF. CDR3 DNA sequence: TGTGCCAGCAGCTTCGGGGGGCTAAGGGAAAAACTGTTTTTT.

The chain joins TRBV29-1 to TRBJ2-1, with 7 bases matching TRBD2. CDR1 and CDR2 (germline): SQVTM, ANQGSEA. Unmatched junction bases numbered 11, after V lost 5 bases and J lost 7 bases. The CDR3 has 14 amino acids. CDR3 coding DNA: TGCAGCGTTCCTGAGCGGGGTCGGGGTAATGAGCAGTTCTTC. This sequence encodes CSVPERGRGNEQFF.

The CDR3 spells CASSSGRAYEQYF. The CDR3 DNA is TGTGCCAGCAGCTCCGGACGGGCCTACGAGCAGTACTTC. This chain joins TRBV7-2 and TRBJ2-7; D is unresolved. The CDR3 has 13 residues. The V and J ends lost 4 bases and 2 bases respectively, with 9 bases between them. Germline CDR1 and CDR2: SGHTA and FQGNSA.

V and J are TRBV6-1 and TRBJ2-1; 7 positions agree with TRBD2. Per the germline V gene, CDR1 is MNHNS and CDR2 is SASEGT. CDR3 size: 17 residues. J lost 3 bases, V lost 0 bases, and 8 bases had no gene match. CDR3 DNA: TGTGCCAGCAGTGAAGCTGCCCCGGGAGGCCTCTACAATGAGCAGTTCTTC. This codes for CASSEAAPGGLYNEQFF.

Concerning this clone itself: Other DNA sequences from this sample encode an identical CDR3 as well. This chain uses TRBV9 with TRBJ2-2; D is uncertain. V was shortened by 5 bases and J by 1 base, with 9 bases between the two germline ends. Germline values: CDR1 SGDLS, CDR2 YYNGEE. The CDR3 contains 14 residues. CDR3 sequence (DNA): TGTGCCAGCAGTCCATTGGGGAACACCGGGGAGCTGTTTTTT. It specifies CASSPLGNTGELFF.

V is TRBV25-1 and J is TRBJ2-7; 7 bases map to TRBD2. The germline V gene encodes CDR1 MGHDK and CDR2 SYGVNS. This CDR3 spans 16 amino acids. After removal of 4 bases from V and 2 bases from J, the junction contained 11 bases not matched to a gene. This chain's CDR3 is CASSVGNLAATYEQYF. CDR3 in DNA: TGTGCCAGCAGTGTCGGGAATCTAGCGGCCACCTACGAGCAGTACTTC.

CDR3 sequence (DNA): TGTGCCAGCAGCCTAAATCACAGGGCCCGATCCTACGAGCAGTACTTC. Translating gives CASSLNHRARSYEQYF. The rearrangement joins TRBV11-2 to TRBJ2-7; D is perhaps TRBD1 (6 bases). Trimming took off 5 bases at V and 1 base at J, with 18 bases between the two ends. Germline values: CDR1 SGHAT, CDR2 FQNNGV. CDR3 length equals 16 residues.

Of note for this clone: This specimen includes other DNA sequences encoding the same CDR3. The chain carries TRBV7-8 and TRBJ2-7, with 11 bases fitting TRBD2. Germline V gene lookup returns CDR1 SGHVS and CDR2 FQNEAQ. J lost 4 bases, V lost 1 base, and 3 bases had no gene match. This CDR3 has 15 residues. The CDR3: CASSLGLAGSYEQYF. The CDR3 nucleotides are TGTGCCAGCAGCTTAGGACTAGCGGGATCTTACGAGCAGTACTTC.

The V and J genes are TRBV11-3 and TRBJ2-7; D assignment may be TRBD1 or TRBD2 (5 bases each). Trimming left V 1 base short and J 9 bases short, with 7 bases between. Germline assignment: CDR1 SGHNT and CDR2 YENEEA. This CDR3 region has 11 residues. Here the CDR3 reads CASSLGGRQYF. The CDR3 nucleotides are TGTGCCAGCAGCTTAGGGGGGAGGCAGTACTTC.

The chain employs TRBV7-4 and TRBJ2-7; tentatively, D is TRBD1 or TRBD2 (5 bases each). The CDR3 sequence is 16 residues long. The V end was cut by 3 bases, the J end by 6 bases, with 21 bases between. Germline values: CDR1 SGHVT, CDR2 SQSDAQ. The CDR3 reads CASSFRDGLEVGEQYF. CDR3 nucleotide sequence: TGTGCCAGCAGCTTCCGGGACGGGCTAGAGGTAGGCGAGCAGTACTTC.